This T cell receptor beta chain was profiled in a study of T cell repertoires in cytomegalovirus infection. Turning to the study itself: Recently identified HLA-C-restricted CMV epitopes and well-studied HLA-B-restricted CMV epitopes were used by the study.

The CDR3 spans 16 residues. CDR1 is SGHVS, CDR2 FNYEAQ, per germline. V trimming: 4 bases; J trimming: 2 bases; junction bases outside the gene matches: 7. Of note for this clonotype: Its antigen is still unknown.

TCRdb called the reads again in MiXCR, with one record for every CDR3 protein. In the table there are about 770,000 distinct CDR3 sequences, around 29% of which are singletons. Study conclusions and caveats: There were HLA-C-restricted CMV-specific TCR beta clonotypes dominating the ex vivo response. Pooled public TCR beta family frequency picked out CMV carriers with the relevant HLA.

The chain uses TRBV7-6 and TRBJ2-2; the match to TRBD1 covers 7 bases. The clonotype was recovered from a human donor in good health (CMV status not recorded). Some clones in this sample may be carry-over from other donors' samples. Sequenced material: cultured CD8+ T cells from PBMCs, taken from culture after CMV antigen stimulation. CDR3 nucleotide sequence: TGTGCCAGCAGCTCTCAGGGGGTGACTAACACCGGGGAGCTGTTTTTT. This gives the protein CASSSQGVTNTGELFF.